Sequencing of this T cell receptor beta chain was carried out in a study of identical twins. Study conclusions and caveats: Invariant populations such as MAIT and iNKT cells could partly muddle zero-insertion analyses. Models underestimated out-of-frame TCR alpha sharing in monozygotic twins. The abundant beta clonotypes from cord blood had fewer insertions, and memory repertoires had none of this.

Via MiXCR, TCRdb re-called the 5' RACE reads, giving one row per CDR3 protein. The sample has approximately 620,000 distinct CDR3 sequences, 8.6% seen once. This clonotype occurred many times. Antigen: not known. All donors were healthy, and all were Caucasian. The same data also went into a second study, on yellow fever vaccine responses in identical twins.

The sequenced sample was PBMCs. The TCR comes from a woman aged 18-29 years in good health.

The DNA of the CDR3 is TGCAGCGTTGTGGGGGTGGAAACTGAAGCTTTCTTT. It specifies CSVVGVETEAFF. The chain couples TRBV29-1 to TRBJ1-1, with D perhaps matching TRBD1 (5 bases). Germline CDR1 is SQVTM and CDR2 is ANQGSEA. There are 12 residues in the CDR3. The V end lost 4 bases, the J end lost 5 bases, and 11 bases lay between the germline ends.